These 29 T cell receptor beta chains came from one sample sequenced in a study of T cells in Graves' hyperthyroidism and ophthalmopathy. There were TCR beta CDR3 regions amplified from RNA transcripts. During a first-round RT-PCR of the TCR CDR3, the HTBI primer set was used. Using its own MiXCR run on the multiplex PCR reads, TCRdb lists one record per CDR3 protein. The sample shows fewer than 750,000 distinct CDR3 sequences, 46% of them seen only once. What was sequenced was peripheral blood or thyroid tissue (not recorded which). All receptors come from a woman in her late teens or twenties with Graves' hyperthyroidism.

The chain's CDR3 is CASSSGRPGANVLTF. The CDR3 DNA reads as TGTGCCAGTAGTAGCGGTCGCCCTGGGGCCAACGTCCTGACTTTC. This chain links TRBV19 with TRBJ2-6; D call uncertain. The length of the CDR3 is 15 residues. V shed 4 bases and J shed 2 bases, with 9 bases lying between them. The germline V gene encodes CDR1 LNHDA and CDR2 SQIVND (reference sequence).

This chain connects TRBV12-5 to TRBJ1-5; 7 bases are shared with TRBD1. Germline V lookup: CDR1 LGHNT, CDR2 FRNRAP. This CDR3 spans 18 amino acids. Germline trimming cut 0 bases from V and 1 base from J; bases unmatched to any gene: 9. The CDR3 DNA reads as TGTGCTAGTGGTTTGGTAAAAGGGGGCAGAGTAAGCAATCAGCCCCAGCATTTT. This codes for CASGLVKGGRVSNQPQHF.

This clonotype was counted at least ten times. V gene TRBV20-1 combines with J gene TRBJ2-5; D ambiguous. Germline V gene lookup returns CDR1 DFQATT and CDR2 SNEGSKA (reference sequence). Trimming took off 5 bases at V and 2 bases at J, with 15 bases between the two ends. CDR3 length equals 14 residues. The CDR3 bases are TGCAGTGCTTTTAGGCCCGAAAGGCAAGAGACCCAGTACTTC. It translates to CSAFRPERQETQYF.

V usage is TRBV10-3 and J usage is TRBJ2-2, with D unclear. Germline loops: CDR1 ENHRY, CDR2 SYGVKD. The CDR3 spans 15 residues. V was shortened by 11 bases and J by 3 bases, with 19 bases between the two germline ends. The DNA of the CDR3 is TGTGCCGCCGAACTTCACGACACTTACACCGGGGAGCTGTTTTTT. This codes for CAAELHDTYTGELFF.

This clonotype was seen repeatedly, ten times or more. The J gene is TRBJ1-3, the V gene TRBV5-1; 10 bases align to TRBD1. J lost 3 bases, V lost 0 bases, and 3 bases had no gene match. In germline, CDR1 is SGHRS, CDR2 YFSETQ. This CDR3 has 16 residues. The DNA for the CDR3 is TGCGCCAGCAGCTTGGGACAGGGGGCGCATGGAAACACCATATATTTT. Protein: CASSLGQGAHGNTIYF.

This clonotype showed up many times. This chain joins TRBV20-1 and TRBJ1-5, with TRBD1 as a possible D gene (6 bases). This CDR3 is built from 12 residues. CDR1 DFQATT and CDR2 SNEGSKA come from the germline V gene (reference sequence). V was trimmed by 6 bases and J by 2 bases, leaving 8 bases between them. The DNA for the CDR3 is TGCAGTGCGCGGACAGGCAATCAGCCCCAGCATTTT. It is translated as CSARTGNQPQHF.

The chain carries TRBV4-1 and TRBJ2-2; 9 positions agree with TRBD1. The germline CDR1 and CDR2 sequences are MGHRA and YSYEKL. The CDR3 spans 17 residues. The V gene end was trimmed by 3 bases and the J gene end by 4 bases; junction bases not matched to a gene: 9. The CDR3, as DNA: TGCGCCAGCAGCCACCTAACAGGGGGCTTAGGCACCGGGGAGCTGTTTTTT. Its translation: CASSHLTGGLGTGELFF.

There are a few counts of this clonotype. Sequence at one end of the junction differs from germline and may be a read error. The chain joins TRBV24-1 to TRBJ1-2, with no clear D. The germline V gene has CDR1 KGHDR and CDR2 SFDVKD. CDR3 size: 14 residues. The CDR3 bases are TGTGCCAGCAGTGATTTGGAAAGCCAAGGAGGCTACACCTTC. This encodes CASSDLESQGGYTF.

A few counts support this clonotype. The chain employs TRBV5-1 and TRBJ2-3; either TRBD1 or TRBD2 may supply D (5 bases each). Trimming removed 1 base at V and 5 bases at J, with 8 bases between. Looked up from germline, CDR1 is SGHRS and CDR2 is YFSETQ. The CDR3 is 13 residues long. Here the CDR3 DNA reads TGCGCCAGCAGCTTGCGAGGGGAAGATACGCAGTATTTT. Amino acids: CASSLRGEDTQYF. Filled out from reference TRBV5-1 and TRBJ2-3, the complete variable domain reads KAGVTQTPRYLIKTRGQQVTLSCSPISGHRSVSWYQQTPGQGLQFLFEYFSETQRNKGNFPGRFSGRQFSNSRSEMNVSTLELGDSALYLCASSLRGEDTQYFGPGTRLTVL.

This clonotype has at least ten counts. The genes are TRBV9 and TRBJ2-7; D possibly matches TRBD1 or TRBD2 (5 bases each). The CDR3 length is 15 residues. In germline, CDR1 is SGDLS, CDR2 YYNGEE. V was pared by 3 bases and J by 0 bases, with 13 bases between. CDR3 coding DNA: TGTGCCAGCAGCGACCGGGACGGTAGCTCCTACGAGCAGTACTTC. Translation: CASSDRDGSSYEQYF. The whole variable domain, filled in from reference TRBV9 and TRBJ2-7, reads DSGVTQTPKHLITATGQRVTLRCSPRSGDLSVYWYQQSLDQGLQFLIQYYNGEERAKGNILERFSAQQFPDLHSELNLSSLELGDSALYFCASSDRDGSSYEQYFGPGTRLTVT.

This clonotype occurred a few times. This chain uses TRBV6-4 with TRBJ2-6; unclear D gene. Germline V gives CDR1 MRHNA, CDR2 SNTAGT. V lost 5 bases to trimming and J lost 15 bases, with 5 bases between them. CDR3 length equals 9 residues. DNA for the CDR3: TGTGCCAGCAGTACGGGCCTGACTTTC. Its protein product is CASSTGLTF.

A remark on this clonotype: A much larger clonotype is one base distant, so this may be a read error. No conserved phenylalanine or tryptophan is present at the end of the CDR3, so a read error is the likely explanation. The J gene is TRBJ1-1, the V gene TRBV6-1, with D possibly TRBD1 on 5 matching bases. Germline V gene sequence: CDR1 MNHNS, CDR2 SASEGT. This CDR3 is 13 amino acids long. V was pared by 6 bases and J by 4 bases, with 12 bases between. CDR3 residues: CASRQDDSTEAFL. The DNA of the CDR3 is TGTGCCAGCAGACAGGACGATAGCACTGAAGCTTTCCTT.

This clonotype was seen repeatedly, ten times or more. The chain links TRBV12-3 or TRBV12-4 to TRBJ1-6; perhaps TRBD1 as D (5 bases). Trimming removed 8 bases at V and 0 bases at J, with 20 bases between. CDR3 size: 18 residues. CDR3 region: CASLQSGGFVSYNSPLHF. The CDR3 nucleotides are TGTGCCAGCCTTCAGAGCGGGGGGTTTGTCTCCTATAATTCACCCCTCCACTTT.

The rearrangement joins TRBV29-1 to TRBJ1-5; the match to TRBD1 covers 9 bases. Germline trimming cut 6 bases from V and 7 bases from J; bases unmatched to any gene: 7. The germline gives CDR1 SQVTM, CDR2 ANQGSEA. CDR3 size: 13 residues. The DNA of the CDR3 is TGCAGCGTGAAAAGACAGGGGGGGCAGCCCCAGCATTTT. Translation gives CSVKRQGGQPQHF.

The gene calls are TRBV7-9 and TRBJ2-1; 12 nucleotides agree with TRBD2. V shed 9 bases and J 7 bases; nucleotides not matched to a gene: 13. The CDR3 spans 16 residues. Germline V lookup: CDR1 SEHNR, CDR2 FQNEAQ (reference sequence). CDR3 protein: CASPTARTSGKNEQFF. CDR3 nucleotide sequence: TGTGCCAGTCCAACGGCCCGGACTAGCGGGAAAAATGAGCAGTTCTTC.

The chain carries TRBV7-2 and TRBJ1-2, with D perhaps TRBD1 (6 bases). Trimming left V 8 bases short and J 4 bases short, with 17 bases between. The CDR3 consists of 14 residues. The germline gives CDR1 SGHTA, CDR2 FQGNSA. CDR3 sequence (DNA): TGTGCCAGCCAGGCGGGAGGGGGTGTCTATGGCTACACCTTC. Translated: CASQAGGGVYGYTF.

The J gene is TRBJ1-1, the V gene TRBV7-2; TRBD1 aligns across 8 bases. Losses at the gene ends were 4 bases for V and 3 bases for J; bases not matched to a gene: 7. Germline V gene lookup returns CDR1 SGHTA and CDR2 FQGNSA. CDR3 length equals 15 residues. The CDR3 protein is CASSSLDRADTEAFF. DNA for the CDR3: TGTGCCAGCAGCTCACTGGACAGGGCGGACACTGAAGCTTTCTTT.

This clonotype was observed a handful of times. This chain connects TRBV5-8 to TRBJ2-7; 8 bases are a match to TRBD2. This CDR3 spans 17 amino acids. The junction had 8 bases not matched to a gene; V was cut back by 0 bases and J by 0 bases. Germline-derived CDR1 and CDR2 are SGHTS and YDEGEE. This CDR3 reads CASSLVAGGMGSYEQYF. CDR3 DNA sequence: TGTGCCAGCAGCTTGGTGGCGGGGGGTATGGGCTCCTACGAGCAGTACTTC.

This clonotype was observed a handful of times. This chain joins TRBV15 and TRBJ2-3; 14 nucleotides agree with TRBD2. CDR3 length: 16 amino acids. V lost 6 bases to trimming and J lost 2 bases; unmatched junction nucleotides: 4. Per germline, CDR1 LNHNV and CDR2 YYDKDF (reference sequence). The CDR3 DNA follows: TGTGCCACCAGTCCGACTAGCGGGAGGGCCACAGATACGCAGTATTTT. Translated, it gives CATSPTSGRATDTQYF.

The chain joins TRBV7-4 to TRBJ1-4; D is unclear. The CDR3 loop spans 14 amino acids. The V end lost 1 base, the J end lost 8 bases, and 11 bases lay between the germline ends. CDR1 and CDR2 (germline): SGHVT, SQSDAQ. The CDR3 nucleotides read TGTGCCAGCAGCTTAGGGGGAGAGCTGGAAAAACTGTTTTTT. It translates to CASSLGGELEKLFF.

This clonotype was recorded many times. The V gene is TRBV10-2, the J gene TRBJ1-5; 10 bases align to TRBD1. The CDR3 consists of 15 residues. Germline CDR1 is WSHSY and CDR2 is SAAADI. The junction had 11 bases not matched to a gene; V was cut back by 6 bases and J by 9 bases. CDR3 sequence: CASSGGQGRELPQHF. In nucleotides, the CDR3 is TGCGCCAGCAGCGGGGGACAGGGGCGCGAACTGCCCCAGCATTTT.

This rearrangement joins TRBV5-1 to TRBJ1-3; TRBD1 might be the D (6 bases). CDR3 length: 15 amino acids. With 4 bases removed from V and 2 bases from J, the gap between germline ends came to 13 bases. CDR1 and CDR2 from the germline V gene are SGHRS and YFSETQ. The chain's CDR3 is CASSQATGAGNTIYF. CDR3 DNA: TGCGCCAGCAGCCAGGCGACAGGCGCTGGAAACACCATATATTTT.

This sequence joins TRBV3-1 and TRBJ2-7; possible D gene TRBD1, 5 bases. From germline, CDR1 is LGHDT and CDR2 YNNKEL (reference sequence). Trimming shortened V by 7 bases and J by 2 bases, and 12 bases separated the two germline ends. The CDR3 consists of 13 residues. This CDR3 is CASNLGQTYEQYF. DNA for the CDR3: TGTGCCAGCAACCTTGGACAAACCTACGAGCAGTACTTC.

Many counts were recorded for this clonotype. Likely a read error: the CDR3 ends without its conserved phenylalanine or tryptophan. This chain uses TRBV30 with TRBJ1-1; a possible D gene is TRBD1 (5 bases). Between the trimmed V and J ends, which lost 3 bases and 7 bases, there was a span of 15 bases. Per the germline V gene, CDR1 is GTSNPN and CDR2 is SVGIG (reference sequence). This CDR3 spans 13 amino acids. The chain's CDR3 is CAWSGRDQGEAFC. CDR3 nucleotide sequence: TGTGCCTGGAGCGGGAGGGACCAGGGTGAAGCTTTCTGT.

The chain combines TRBV12-3 or TRBV12-4 with TRBJ1-5; tentative D call: TRBD1 (5 bases). The CDR3 totals 11 residues. The V and J ends lost 5 bases and 14 bases respectively, with 13 bases between them. CDR3 residues: CASSATGTEHF. CDR3 nucleotide sequence: TGTGCCAGCAGTGCCACCGGGACGGAGCATTTT.

This clonotype was seen repeatedly, ten times or more. This sequence joins TRBV5-1 and TRBJ2-7; D is possibly TRBD1 (5 bases). Germline loops: CDR1 SGHRS, CDR2 YFSETQ. The V end was cut by 2 bases, the J end by 5 bases, with 11 bases between. The CDR3 is made up of 13 amino acids. The CDR3 is CASSFTGYDEQYF. In DNA, the CDR3 is TGCGCCAGCAGCTTTACAGGTTATGACGAGCAGTACTTC.

The rearrangement uses TRBV10-3 and TRBJ1-1, with D possibly being TRBD1 (5 bases). The CDR3 runs 12 residues. V was clipped by 6 bases and J by 2 bases, with 7 bases between them. Germline CDR1 is ENHRY and CDR2 is SYGVKD. The chain's CDR3 is CAIRTANTEAFF. The DNA for the CDR3 is TGTGCCATCAGGACAGCTAACACTGAAGCTTTCTTT.

This clonotype occurred a few times. The chain links TRBV4-2 to TRBJ1-1; D not certain. Germline CDR1 is LGHNA and CDR2 is YNFKEQ. The length of the CDR3 is 16 residues. Between the trimmed V and J ends, which lost 1 base and 1 base, there was a span of 13 bases. The CDR3 region has the DNA TGTGCCAGCAGCCAAGGCCTCGGGTCGCAGAACACTGAAGCTTTCTTT. It is translated as CASSQGLGSQNTEAFF.

The chain uses TRBV6-4 and TRBJ2-7, with 10 bases matching TRBD2. The CDR3 is 12 amino acids. V lost 5 bases to trimming and J lost 7 bases; unmatched junction nucleotides: 2. Germline values: CDR1 MRHNA, CDR2 SNTAGT. The CDR3 nucleotides are TGTGCCAGCAGTACTAGCGGGATGGAGCAGTACTTC. Encoded protein: CASSTSGMEQYF.